What follows are 8 T cell receptor beta chains derived from one specimen sequenced in a study of blood T cells in healthy people across ages. A sample-barcoded 5' primer and a J-beta primer mix were used in a second PCR of roughly 7 to 12 cycles. TCRdb reprocessed the 5' RACE reads with MiXCR, giving one entry per CDR3 protein. The data hold around 900,000 distinct CDR3 sequences, with roughly half observed a single time. Sequencing was carried out using blood. The source of these receptors is a woman aged 60-70 years in good health.

This clonotype turned up a few times. The gene calls are TRBV25-1 and TRBJ2-7, with D perhaps TRBD1 (5 bases). Trimming left V 4 bases short and J 0 bases short, with 10 bases between. The CDR3 sequence is 14 residues long. Germline V gene data show CDR1 as MGHDK and CDR2 as SYGVNS. CDR3 nucleotide sequence: TGTGCCAGCAGTGCGGACACTTCCTCCTACGAGCAGTACTTC. It yields the protein CASSADTSSYEQYF.

The chain couples TRBV28 to TRBJ2-2; 10 bases fit TRBD2. CDR1 and CDR2 (germline): MDHEN, SYDVKM. The CDR3 contains 16 residues. V lost 5 bases to trimming and J lost 4 bases; unmatched junction nucleotides: 7. As DNA, the CDR3 is TGTGCCAGCAGTACAGGGACTAGCGCATCCACCGGGGAGCTGTTTTTT. Its protein is CASSTGTSASTGELFF.

V usage is TRBV5-1 and J usage is TRBJ2-3; no clear D gene. Between the trimmed V and J ends, which lost 0 bases and 6 bases, there was a span of 11 bases. The CDR3 is made up of 14 amino acids. From germline, CDR1 is SGHRS and CDR2 YFSETQ. As DNA, the CDR3 is TGCGCCAGCAGCTTGGGGATTTTTGGGGATACGCAGTATTTT. Its protein product is CASSLGIFGDTQYF.

The V call is TRBV20-1, the J call TRBJ2-7; 8 bases are a match to TRBD1. Matching the DNA end better, TRBJ2-5 makes the J call doubtful. Germline assignment: CDR1 DFQATT and CDR2 SNEGSKA (reference sequence). This CDR3 contains 14 residues. This CDR3 reads CSAPKTGGSETQYF. The CDR3 DNA is TGCAGTGCTCCCAAAACAGGGGGGTCTGAGACCCAGTACTTC.

The rearrangement uses TRBV20-1 and TRBJ2-1; D tentatively reads TRBD1 or TRBD2 (5 bases each). The CDR3 is 12 amino acids. V was cut by 4 bases and J by 8 bases, with 12 bases left in between. Germline V gene sequence: CDR1 DFQATT, CDR2 SNEGSKA (reference sequence). This CDR3 reads CSAIRETHEQFF. CDR3 in DNA: TGCAGTGCTATCAGGGAGACTCATGAGCAGTTCTTC.

This clonotype was recorded only once. The junction shows a germline mismatch at one end, possibly a read error. J is TRBJ2-3 and V is TRBV5-1; D is unresolved. The CDR3 covers 13 residues. Germline CDR1 is SGHRS and CDR2 is YFSETQ. In DNA form, the CDR3 reads TGCGCCAGCAGCGGCGCTTACACAAATACGCAGTATTTT. This sequence encodes CASSGAYTNTQYF.

This clonotype was seen a handful of times. The chain uses TRBV11-2 and TRBJ1-2, with 8 bases identical to TRBD1. This CDR3 is built from 12 residues. Trimming at V came to 6 bases and at J to 13 bases, leaving 10 bases not matched to a gene. Germline lookup yields CDR1 SGHAT and CDR2 FQNNGV. In nucleotides, the CDR3 is TGTGCCAGCAGTCACGGACAGGGCTCTTGCACCTTC. This encodes CASSHGQGSCTF.

This clonotype appeared a few times. The V gene is TRBV4-1, the J gene TRBJ2-3, with D unresolved. The CDR3 totals 15 residues. Germline assignment: CDR1 MGHRA and CDR2 YSYEKL. Trimming stripped 5 bases from V and 4 bases from J, with 16 bases between. CDR3 sequence reads: CASSGGDPFPDTQYF. CDR3 nucleotides: TGCGCCAGCAGCGGTGGGGATCCGTTCCCAGATACGCAGTATTTT.